A selection of T cell receptor beta chains follows, all from one sample in a study of early T cells in non-severe SARS-CoV-2 infection. TCRdb itself ran the 5' RACE reads through MiXCR, one entry per CDR3 protein. Of around 84,000 distinct CDR3 sequences detected, around 10% appear once; the ten largest clones hold approximately 2.6%. The material sequenced was whole blood. The receptors come from an adult who was a healthcare worker with PCR-confirmed SARS-CoV-2 infection or an uninfected control (not recorded which). The conserved cysteine and the conserved F or W are not part of the CDR3 here. Expanded clones are given a class, and other clones once, few, many or no size at all.

v_call: TRBV29-1; clone_size: -; cdr3_aa: SGTRDSREEQY
v_call: TRBV11-2; clone_size: -; cdr3_aa: ASSLDLWSEQETQY
v_call: TRBV29-1; clone_size: many; cdr3_aa: SDDTISNYGYT
v_call: TRBV29-1; clone_size: -; cdr3_aa: SVEGKAGAGYGYT
v_call: TRBV15; clone_size: few; cdr3_aa: ATSRDGPYNEQF
v_call: TRBV7-9; clone_size: -; cdr3_aa: ASSSSDRENQPQH
v_call: TRBV3-1; clone_size: many; cdr3_aa: ASSQGVQQYEQY
v_call: TRBV23-1; clone_size: -; cdr3_aa: ASSPPSGQSKTSYEQY
v_call: TRBV7-8; clone_size: -; cdr3_aa: ASSLGSQAGRNTEAF
v_call: TRBV10-1; clone_size: few; cdr3_aa: ASSEDKLLATNEKLF
v_call: TRBV5-1; clone_size: -; cdr3_aa: ASSSTSLDREQF
v_call: TRBV7-3; clone_size: many; cdr3_aa: ASSLDLGLAGNEQF
v_call: TRBV29-1; clone_size: -; cdr3_aa: SVEDGGPPRT
v_call: TRBV30; clone_size: few; cdr3_aa: AWHAAGDTQY
v_call: TRBV7-9; clone_size: few; cdr3_aa: AGGTPGNTIY
v_call: TRBV21-1; clone_size: few; cdr3_aa: ASSKDRQLKANEQF
v_call: TRBV9; clone_size: -; cdr3_aa: ASGLNTGELF
v_call: TRBV5-6; clone_size: many; cdr3_aa: ASSSPGSGYAAF
v_call: TRBV18; clone_size: few; cdr3_aa: ASSPGTVNYGYT
v_call: TRBV19; clone_size: -; cdr3_aa: ASRKAAGGFYEQY
v_call: TRBV29-1; clone_size: few; cdr3_aa: SVAILATEAF
v_call: TRBV7-9; clone_size: many; cdr3_aa: ASSPTSVADTQY
v_call: TRBV2; clone_size: -; cdr3_aa: ASTRIIGSEAF
v_call: TRBV12-3/TRBV12-4; clone_size: -; cdr3_aa: ASKSGNQETQY
v_call: TRBV5-4; clone_size: many; cdr3_aa: ASSFDRASYEQY
v_call: TRBV29-1; clone_size: -; cdr3_aa: SVGGPSGELF
v_call: TRBV6-5; clone_size: -; cdr3_aa: ASSYSNGGYNSPLH
v_call: TRBV9; clone_size: few; cdr3_aa: ASSVSWTVDYEQY
v_call: TRBV11-2; clone_size: -; cdr3_aa: ASTRDRKSNEKLF
v_call: TRBV10-3; clone_size: many; cdr3_aa: AISSSGNTIY
v_call: TRBV14; clone_size: few; cdr3_aa: ASSPRHATNEKLF
v_call: TRBV10-3; clone_size: -; cdr3_aa: AISESNQPQH
v_call: TRBV28; clone_size: many; cdr3_aa: ASSPSGETQY
v_call: TRBV18; clone_size: few; cdr3_aa: ASSPRAANTGELF
v_call: TRBV30; clone_size: few; cdr3_aa: AGSRQSSYNEQF
v_call: TRBV20-1; clone_size: many; cdr3_aa: SARDLTRPQH
v_call: TRBV6-5; clone_size: many; cdr3_aa: ASRGRTGWSGSAEAF
v_call: TRBV9; clone_size: few; cdr3_aa: ASSVGIGQALAQETQY
v_call: TRBV6-5; clone_size: many; cdr3_aa: ASSYTRIGTEAF
v_call: TRBV10-3; clone_size: many; cdr3_aa: AIRGQGNSPLH
v_call: TRBV9; clone_size: medium-sized; cdr3_aa: ASSVALQVDGYT
v_call: TRBV27; clone_size: many; cdr3_aa: ASTSPDAGYEQY
v_call: TRBV3-1; clone_size: many; cdr3_aa: ASSQLPNTEAF
v_call: TRBV10-3; clone_size: -; cdr3_aa: AISESTQRGYT
v_call: TRBV10-3; clone_size: -; cdr3_aa: AISSGAGGADTQY
v_call: TRBV9; clone_size: -; cdr3_aa: ASSVTGTGIQETQY
v_call: TRBV11-3; clone_size: few; cdr3_aa: ACGIRLGGMNEQF
v_call: TRBV11-2; clone_size: few; cdr3_aa: ASTPSYETQY
v_call: TRBV18; clone_size: -; cdr3_aa: ASSPASGNYNEQF
v_call: TRBV18; clone_size: many; cdr3_aa: ASSPLHLNTEAF
v_call: TRBV6-2/TRBV6-3; clone_size: -; cdr3_aa: ASSPGLAVTDTQY
v_call: TRBV29-1; clone_size: few; cdr3_aa: SVEVAAAYGYT
v_call: TRBV10-3; clone_size: many; cdr3_aa: AISDGGTGSNVLT